These 22 T cell receptor beta chains came from one sample sequenced in a study of CD8+ T cells in alopecia areata. Extracted from the samples, RNA was reverse transcribed into cDNA to serve as the sequencing template. Libraries were prepared by immunoSEQ multiplex PCR; TCRdb keeps only in-frame clonotypes and omits some of them. The sample shows approximately 170,000 clones, 50% to 60% of them seen only once. The treatment was: oral pan-JAK inhibitor, 5-10 mg twice daily. The specimen was CD4+ T cells sorted from blood, collected at week 4, from a patient treated with tofacitinib. These receptors originate from a human donor with alopecia areata.

CDR3 in amino acids: CASSLANGANYGYTF. The CDR3 DNA reads as TGTGCCAGCAGCTTAGCGAACGGGGCTAACTATGGCTACACCTTC. This sequence joins TRBV7-2 and TRBJ1-2; D remains ambiguous. The CDR3 sequence is 15 residues long. V lost 0 bases to trimming and J lost 0 bases, with 8 bases between them. Germline V gives CDR1 SGHTA, CDR2 FQGNSA.

V and J are TRBV2 and TRBJ2-1; 13 nucleotides agree with TRBD2. Germline CDR1 and CDR2: SNHLY and FYNNEI. The CDR3 extends over 15 amino acids. The V gene end was trimmed by 5 bases and the J gene end by 8 bases; junction bases not matched to a gene: 6. CDR3 sequence: CASSTSGRAVDEQFF. The CDR3 DNA reads TGTGCCAGCAGTACTAGCGGGAGGGCCGTCGATGAGCAGTTCTTC.

V and J are TRBV5-4 and TRBJ1-1; the D gene is possibly TRBD1 (5 bases). Germline CDR1 SGHNT, CDR2 YYREEE (reference sequence). CDR3 length: 13 amino acids. V was pared by 0 bases and J by 12 bases, with 15 bases between. CDR3 protein: CASSLEDTRRTFF. Here the CDR3 DNA reads TGTGCCAGCAGCTTGGAGGACACACGTCGAACTTTCTTT.

This rearrangement joins TRBV30 to TRBJ1-2; D possibly corresponds to TRBD1 (5 bases). This CDR3 spans 12 amino acids. Trimming left V 0 bases short and J 8 bases short, with 10 bases between. The germline CDR1 and CDR2 sequences are GTSNPN and SVGIG (reference sequence). CDR3 DNA: TGTGCCTGGAGTGTTGACAGTTGGGGCTACACCTTC. This sequence encodes CAWSVDSWGYTF. The whole variable domain, filled in from reference TRBV30 and TRBJ1-2, reads SQTIHQWPATLVQPVGSPLSLECTVEGTSNPNLYWYRQAAGRGLQLLFYSVGIGQISSEVPQNLSASRPQDRQFILSSKKLLLSDSGFYLCAWSVDSWGYTFGSGTRLTVV.

The gene calls are TRBV11-2 and TRBJ2-5; D is undetermined. V was clipped by 1 base and J by 4 bases, with 7 bases between them. Germline V gene sequence: CDR1 SGHAT, CDR2 FQNNGV. The CDR3 is made up of 13 amino acids. The CDR3 sequence: CASSLGSGETQYF. The CDR3 DNA sequence: TGTGCCAGCAGCTTAGGCTCCGGAGAGACCCAGTACTTC.

A word on this clone: Other DNA variants within this sample encode the same CDR3. The J gene is TRBJ2-7, the V gene TRBV29-1; tentative D call: TRBD1 (6 bases). The CDR3 runs 12 residues. V lost 3 bases and J 2 bases, leaving 8 bases between the germline ends. The germline V gene encodes CDR1 SQVTM and CDR2 ANQGSEA. Written as DNA, the CDR3 is TGCAGCGTTGAGCAGGGGCCCTACGAGCAGTACTTC. Encoded protein: CSVEQGPYEQYF.

The gene calls are TRBV30 and TRBJ2-1; perhaps TRBD1 as D (6 bases). Germline assignment: CDR1 GTSNPN and CDR2 SVGIG (reference sequence). The CDR3 is made up of 13 amino acids. V lost 2 bases to trimming and J lost 3 bases, with 8 bases between them. The CDR3 is CAWSKGGYNEQFF. The DNA of the CDR3 is TGTGCCTGGAGTAAAGGGGGCTACAATGAGCAGTTCTTC.

The CDR3 DNA is TGTGCCAGTAGGGATGGAACTTCAGCCCCAGATACGCAGTATTTT. Translation gives CASRDGTSAPDTQYF. V and J are TRBV19 and TRBJ2-3; D gene unclear. Per germline, CDR1 LNHDA and CDR2 SQIVND (reference sequence). Trimming took off 6 bases at V and 4 bases at J, with 17 bases between the two ends. The CDR3 covers 15 residues.

This chain joins TRBV7-6 and TRBJ2-7, with D uncertain. This CDR3 spans 13 amino acids. The germline V and J ends were trimmed by 5 bases and 2 bases, with 10 bases remaining between them. Germline V gene data show CDR1 as SGHVS and CDR2 as FNYEAQ. Written as DNA, the CDR3 is TGTGCCAGCAGCCGTCGGGTAGCCTACGAGCAGTACTTC. It translates to CASSRRVAYEQYF. The entire variable domain, with the rest obtained from reference TRBV7-6 and TRBJ2-7, is as follows: GAGVSQSPRYKVTKRGQDVALRCDPISGHVSLYWYRQALGQGPEFLTYFNYEAQQDKSGLPNDRFSAERPEGSISTLTIQRTEQRDSAMYRCASSRRVAYEQYFGPGTRLTVT.

This clone occurred many times. V and J are TRBV15 and TRBJ2-3, with 14 bases that match TRBD2. J gave up 6 bases and V 4 bases, and 6 bases lay outside the gene matches. In germline, CDR1 is LNHNV, CDR2 YYDKDF (reference sequence). CDR3 length: 16 residues. CDR3 protein: CATSTMTSGRADTQYF. DNA for the CDR3: TGTGCCACCAGCACAATGACTAGCGGGAGGGCCGATACGCAGTATTTT.

The chain recombines TRBV15 with TRBJ2-1; TRBD1 agrees at 7 bases. Trimming at V came to 5 bases and at J to 4 bases, leaving 5 bases not matched to a gene. This CDR3 contains 14 residues. Germline V gene lookup returns CDR1 LNHNV and CDR2 YYDKDF (reference sequence). CDR3 nucleotides: TGTGCCACCAGCTCGGGGACAGCGTACAATGAGCAGTTCTTC. Protein sequence: CATSSGTAYNEQFF.

This clone has a handful of counts. The chain links TRBV28 to TRBJ2-7; 10 bases are a match to TRBD2. Germline lookup yields CDR1 MDHEN and CDR2 SYDVKM. With 4 bases clipped from V and 5 bases from J, the junction kept 8 bases outside the gene matches. This CDR3 contains 15 residues. CDR3 nucleotides: TGTGCCAGCAGTTCCTTACTAGCGGGATCGCACGAGCAGTACTTC. Protein sequence: CASSSLLAGSHEQYF.

The chain carries TRBV29-1 and TRBJ2-2; D remains ambiguous. This CDR3 comprises 13 residues. Trimming shortened V by 4 bases and J by 6 bases, and 12 bases separated the two germline ends. Germline-derived CDR1 and CDR2 are SQVTM and ANQGSEA. The chain's CDR3 is CSVGESSPGELFF. The CDR3 DNA follows: TGCAGCGTTGGAGAGAGTAGCCCCGGGGAGCTGTTTTTT.

The rearrangement links TRBV28 to TRBJ1-5; 7 bases are a match to TRBD1. From germline, CDR1 is MDHEN and CDR2 SYDVKM. CDR3 size: 16 residues. The V segment lost 3 bases and the J segment 2 bases; nucleotides outside the gene matches: 7. The CDR3 loop reads CASSFTSRGGNQPQHF. The CDR3, as DNA: TGTGCCAGCAGTTTCACGAGCAGGGGGGGCAATCAGCCCCAGCATTTT.

The V call is TRBV7-2, the J call TRBJ2-2; D is uncertain. Germline CDR1 is SGHTA and CDR2 is FQGNSA. The CDR3 has 16 residues. Trimming took 1 base from V and 4 from J, leaving 13 bases between them. The CDR3 nucleotides read TGTGCCAGCAGCTTAGGTTTAGGGCCGGGCACCGGGGAGCTGTTTTTT. This translates into CASSLGLGPGTGELFF. Supplemented by reference TRBV7-2 and TRBJ2-2, the full variable domain reads GAGVSQSPSNKVTEKGKDVELRCDPISGHTALYWYRQSLGQGLEFLIYFQGNSAPDKSGLPSDRFSAERTGGSVSTLTIQRTQQEDSAVYLCASSLGLGPGTGELFFGEGSRLTVL.

The J gene is TRBJ1-5, the V gene TRBV29-1; D is undetermined. The V end lost 1 base, the J end lost 9 bases, and 13 bases lay between the germline ends. The CDR3 extends over 13 amino acids. CDR1 SQVTM and CDR2 ANQGSEA come from the germline V gene. DNA for the CDR3: TGCAGCGTTGAAGCTACAGCCAATGGGCCCCAGCATTTT. Residues: CSVEATANGPQHF.

This rearrangement joins TRBV4-2 to TRBJ1-4; D gene ambiguous. Trimming took 2 bases from V and 8 from J, leaving 6 bases between them. Germline CDR1 is LGHNA and CDR2 is YNFKEQ. There are 12 residues in the CDR3. The CDR3 spells CASSQTGEKLFF. For the CDR3, the DNA is TGTGCCAGCAGCCAAACCGGAGAAAAACTGTTTTTT.

V gene TRBV19 combines with J gene TRBJ2-1, with D perhaps TRBD1 or TRBD2 (5 bases each). Trimming stripped 6 bases from V and 9 bases from J, with 12 bases between. Germline V gives CDR1 LNHDA, CDR2 SQIVND (reference sequence). This CDR3 comprises 12 residues. The CDR3, as DNA: TGTGCCAGTAGAACGGGGCGGAGTGAGCAGTTCTTC. Protein sequence: CASRTGRSEQFF.

J is TRBJ2-7 and V is TRBV29-1; 9 bases line up with TRBD2. In germline, CDR1 is SQVTM, CDR2 ANQGSEA. This CDR3 contains 15 residues. V lost 4 bases and J lost 3; bases outside the gene matches: 10. CDR3 bases: TGCAGCGTTGGACTAGCGGCCCGGCCTCTCTACGAGCAGTACTTC. This codes for CSVGLAARPLYEQYF.

The chain carries TRBV10-3 and TRBJ2-2; tentative D call: TRBD2 (6 bases). Germline CDR1 is ENHRY and CDR2 is SYGVKD. The CDR3 spans 19 residues. V lost 3 bases and J 7 bases, leaving 27 bases between the germline ends. CDR3 region: CAISENPGLKPQKDGELFF. The CDR3 DNA sequence: TGTGCCATCAGTGAAAATCCGGGACTGAAACCTCAAAAGGACGGGGAGCTGTTTTTT.

Turning to this clone: Other DNA sequences from this sample encode an identical CDR3 as well. The chain joins TRBV5-1 to TRBJ2-3, with D uncertain. The CDR3 covers 11 residues. Germline CDR1 is SGHRS and CDR2 is YFSETQ. V was pared by 0 bases and J by 6 bases, with 2 bases between. CDR3 DNA: TGCGCCAGCAGCTTGGTGGATACGCAGTATTTT. Its protein product is CASSLVDTQYF.

V usage is TRBV5-1 and J usage is TRBJ2-5; D is ambiguous. This CDR3 is built from 13 residues. In germline, CDR1 is SGHRS, CDR2 YFSETQ. V was pared by 4 bases and J by 2 bases, with 9 bases between. DNA for the CDR3: TGCGCCAGCAGCGGAAGCTTTCAAGAGACCCAGTACTTC. This gives the protein CASSGSFQETQYF. Drawing the rest from reference TRBV5-1 and TRBJ2-5, the complete variable domain is KAGVTQTPRYLIKTRGQQVTLSCSPISGHRSVSWYQQTPGQGLQFLFEYFSETQRNKGNFPGRFSGRQFSNSRSEMNVSTLELGDSALYLCASSGSFQETQYFGPGTRLLVL.